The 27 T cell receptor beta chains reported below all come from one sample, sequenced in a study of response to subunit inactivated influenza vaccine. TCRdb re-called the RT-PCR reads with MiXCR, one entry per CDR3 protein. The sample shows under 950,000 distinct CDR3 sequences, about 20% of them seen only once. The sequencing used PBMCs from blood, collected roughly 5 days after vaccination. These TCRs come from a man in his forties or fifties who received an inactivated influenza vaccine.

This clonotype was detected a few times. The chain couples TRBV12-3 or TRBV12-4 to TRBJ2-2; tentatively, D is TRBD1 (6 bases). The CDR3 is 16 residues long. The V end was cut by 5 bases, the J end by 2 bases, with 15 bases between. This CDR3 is CASSPPNRVNTGELFF. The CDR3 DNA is TGTGCCAGCAGTCCCCCGAACAGGGTAAACACCGGGGAGCTGTTTTTT.

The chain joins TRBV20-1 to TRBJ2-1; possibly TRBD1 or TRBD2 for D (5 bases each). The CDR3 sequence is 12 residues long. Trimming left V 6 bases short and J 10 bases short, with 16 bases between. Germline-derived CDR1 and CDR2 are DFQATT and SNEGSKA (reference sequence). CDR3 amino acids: CSAERIEGEQFF. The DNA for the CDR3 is TGCAGTGCCGAGCGGATAGAGGGGGAGCAGTTCTTC.

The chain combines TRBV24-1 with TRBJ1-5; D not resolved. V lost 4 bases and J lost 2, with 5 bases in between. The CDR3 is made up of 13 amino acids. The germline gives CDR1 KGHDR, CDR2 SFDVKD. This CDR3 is CATSETGNQPQHF. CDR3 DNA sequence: TGTGCCACCAGTGAAACAGGCAATCAGCCCCAGCATTTT.

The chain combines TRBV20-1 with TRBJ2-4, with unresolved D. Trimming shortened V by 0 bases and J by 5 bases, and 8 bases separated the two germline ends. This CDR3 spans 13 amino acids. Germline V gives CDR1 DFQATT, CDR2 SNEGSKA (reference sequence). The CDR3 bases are TGCAGTGCTAGAGACCCCGGACAAAACATTCAGTACTTC. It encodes CSARDPGQNIQYF.

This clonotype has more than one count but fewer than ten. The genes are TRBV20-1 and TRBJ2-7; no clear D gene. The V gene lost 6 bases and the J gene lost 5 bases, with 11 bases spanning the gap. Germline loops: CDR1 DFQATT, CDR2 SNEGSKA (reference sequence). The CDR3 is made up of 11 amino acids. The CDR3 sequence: CSAGPAHEQYF. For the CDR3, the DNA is TGCAGTGCAGGGCCCGCGCACGAGCAGTACTTC.

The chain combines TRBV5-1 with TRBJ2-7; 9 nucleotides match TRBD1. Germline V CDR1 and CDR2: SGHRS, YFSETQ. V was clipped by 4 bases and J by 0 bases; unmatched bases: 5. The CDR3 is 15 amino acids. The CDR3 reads CASSKTGGISYEQYF. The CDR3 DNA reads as TGCGCCAGCAGCAAGACAGGGGGGATCTCCTACGAGCAGTACTTC.

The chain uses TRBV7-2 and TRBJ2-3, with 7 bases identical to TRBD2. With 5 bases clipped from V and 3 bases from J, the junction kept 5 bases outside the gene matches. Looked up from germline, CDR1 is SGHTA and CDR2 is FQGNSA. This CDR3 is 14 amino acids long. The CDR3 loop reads CASSTGLVTDTQYF. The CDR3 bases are TGTGCCAGCAGCACCGGACTAGTTACAGATACGCAGTATTTT.

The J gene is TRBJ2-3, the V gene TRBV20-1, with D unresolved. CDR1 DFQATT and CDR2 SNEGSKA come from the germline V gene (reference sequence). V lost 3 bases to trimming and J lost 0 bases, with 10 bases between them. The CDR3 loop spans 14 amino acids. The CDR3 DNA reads TGCAGTGCTAGGACGTTTTCTAGCACAGATACGCAGTATTTT. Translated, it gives CSARTFSSTDTQYF.

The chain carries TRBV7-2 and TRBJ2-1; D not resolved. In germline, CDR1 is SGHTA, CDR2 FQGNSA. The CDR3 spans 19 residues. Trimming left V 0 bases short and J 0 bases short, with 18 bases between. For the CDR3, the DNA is TGTGCCAGCAGCTTAGCCATAAGCCTACGGGCTGGCTCCTACAATGAGCAGTTCTTC. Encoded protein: CASSLAISLRAGSYNEQFF.

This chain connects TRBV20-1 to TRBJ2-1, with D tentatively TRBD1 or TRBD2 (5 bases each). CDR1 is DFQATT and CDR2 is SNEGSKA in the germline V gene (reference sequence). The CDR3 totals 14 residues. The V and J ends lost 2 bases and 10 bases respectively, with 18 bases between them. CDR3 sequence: CSARRGPGSTEQFF. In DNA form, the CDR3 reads TGCAGTGCTAGAAGGGGACCCGGTTCGACCGAGCAGTTCTTC.

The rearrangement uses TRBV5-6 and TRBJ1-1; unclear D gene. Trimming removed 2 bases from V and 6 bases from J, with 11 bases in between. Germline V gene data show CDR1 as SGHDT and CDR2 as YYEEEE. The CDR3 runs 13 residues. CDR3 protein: CASSFFIIPEAFF. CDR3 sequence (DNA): TGTGCCAGCAGCTTTTTTATCATTCCTGAAGCTTTCTTT.

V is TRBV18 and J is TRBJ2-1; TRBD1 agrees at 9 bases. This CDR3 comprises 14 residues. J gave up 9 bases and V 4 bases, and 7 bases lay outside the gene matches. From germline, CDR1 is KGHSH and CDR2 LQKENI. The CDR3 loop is CASSLQGALFEQFF. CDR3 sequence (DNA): TGTGCCAGCTCACTACAGGGGGCCCTATTTGAGCAGTTCTTC.

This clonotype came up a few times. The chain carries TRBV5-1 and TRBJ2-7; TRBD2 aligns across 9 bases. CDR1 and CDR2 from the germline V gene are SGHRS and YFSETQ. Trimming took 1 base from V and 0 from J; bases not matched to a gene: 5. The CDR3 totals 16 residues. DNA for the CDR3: TGCGCCAGCAGCTTGCCAGGTAGCGGGAGCTCCTACGAGCAGTACTTC. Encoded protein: CASSLPGSGSSYEQYF.

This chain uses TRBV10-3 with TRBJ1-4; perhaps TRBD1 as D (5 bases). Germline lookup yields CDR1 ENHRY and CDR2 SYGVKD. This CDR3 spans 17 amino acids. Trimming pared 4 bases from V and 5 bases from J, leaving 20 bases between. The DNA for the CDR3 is TGTGCCATCAGTGCCGGACATCCCACAGGCATGAATGAAAAACTGTTTTTT. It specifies CAISAGHPTGMNEKLFF.

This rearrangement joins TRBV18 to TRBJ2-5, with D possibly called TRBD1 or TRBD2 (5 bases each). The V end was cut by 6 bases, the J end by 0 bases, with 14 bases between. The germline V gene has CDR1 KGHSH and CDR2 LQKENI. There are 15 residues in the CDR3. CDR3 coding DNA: TGTGCCAGCTCCCAAAGGGGACGGAACCAAGAGACCCAGTACTTC. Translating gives CASSQRGRNQETQYF.

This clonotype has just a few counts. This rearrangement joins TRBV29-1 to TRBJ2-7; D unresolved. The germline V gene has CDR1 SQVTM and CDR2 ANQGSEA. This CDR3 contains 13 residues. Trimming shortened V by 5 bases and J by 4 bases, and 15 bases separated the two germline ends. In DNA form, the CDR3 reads TGCAGCGTTCGACCTCCAAACGAGTACGAGCAGTACTTC. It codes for CSVRPPNEYEQYF.

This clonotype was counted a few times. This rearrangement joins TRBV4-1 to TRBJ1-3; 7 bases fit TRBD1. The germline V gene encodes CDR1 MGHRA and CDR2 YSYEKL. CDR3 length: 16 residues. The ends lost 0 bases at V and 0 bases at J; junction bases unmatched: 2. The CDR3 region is CASSQEGQRSGNTIYF. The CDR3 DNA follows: TGCGCCAGCAGCCAAGAGGGACAGCGCTCTGGAAACACCATATATTTT.

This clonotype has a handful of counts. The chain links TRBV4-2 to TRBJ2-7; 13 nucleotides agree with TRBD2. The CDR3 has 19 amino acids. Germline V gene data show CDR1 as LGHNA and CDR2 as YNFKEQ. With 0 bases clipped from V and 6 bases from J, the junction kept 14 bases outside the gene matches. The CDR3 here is CASSQDLFGLGTSGIEQYF. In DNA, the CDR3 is TGTGCCAGCAGCCAAGATTTATTCGGACTAGGGACTAGCGGGATCGAGCAGTACTTC.

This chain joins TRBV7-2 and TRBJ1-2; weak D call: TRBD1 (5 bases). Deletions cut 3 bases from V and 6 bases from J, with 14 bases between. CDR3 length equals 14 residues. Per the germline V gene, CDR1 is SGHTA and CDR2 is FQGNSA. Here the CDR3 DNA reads TGTGCCAGCAGCTTCACCCCCAGGGTCGATGGCTACACCTTC. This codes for CASSFTPRVDGYTF.

CDR3 amino acids: CAVRLAGGYNEQFF. As DNA, the CDR3 is TGTGCCGTACGACTAGCGGGAGGTTACAATGAGCAGTTCTTC. This chain connects TRBV12-3 or TRBV12-4 to TRBJ2-1; 13 bases align to TRBD2. Trimming cost V 11 bases and J 4 bases; bases outside gene matches: 5. This CDR3 region has 14 residues.

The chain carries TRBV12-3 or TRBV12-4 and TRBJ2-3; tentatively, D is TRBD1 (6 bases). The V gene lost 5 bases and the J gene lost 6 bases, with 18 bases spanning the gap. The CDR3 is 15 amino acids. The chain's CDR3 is CASSVPGALSDTQYF. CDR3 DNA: TGTGCCAGCAGTGTTCCAGGGGCCTTATCTGATACGCAGTATTTT.

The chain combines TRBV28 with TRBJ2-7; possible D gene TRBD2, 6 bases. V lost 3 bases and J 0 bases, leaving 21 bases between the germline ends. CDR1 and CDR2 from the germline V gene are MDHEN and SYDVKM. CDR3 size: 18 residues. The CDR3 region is CASSLPPLGGTYSYEQYF. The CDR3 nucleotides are TGTGCCAGCAGTTTGCCCCCTCTGGGGGGAACTTACTCCTACGAGCAGTACTTC.

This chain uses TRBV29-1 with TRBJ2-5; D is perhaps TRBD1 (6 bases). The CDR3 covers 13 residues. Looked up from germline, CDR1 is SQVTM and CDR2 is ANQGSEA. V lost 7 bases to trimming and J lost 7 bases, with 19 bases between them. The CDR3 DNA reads TGCAGCGCCGCTGGGGGCGGCGTAGGGACCCAGTACTTC. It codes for CSAAGGGVGTQYF.

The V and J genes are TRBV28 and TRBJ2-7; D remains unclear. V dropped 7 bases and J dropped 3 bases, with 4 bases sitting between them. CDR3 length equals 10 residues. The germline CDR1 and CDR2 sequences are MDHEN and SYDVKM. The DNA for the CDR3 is TGTGCCAGCAAGCACTACGAGCAGTACTTC. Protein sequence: CASKHYEQYF.

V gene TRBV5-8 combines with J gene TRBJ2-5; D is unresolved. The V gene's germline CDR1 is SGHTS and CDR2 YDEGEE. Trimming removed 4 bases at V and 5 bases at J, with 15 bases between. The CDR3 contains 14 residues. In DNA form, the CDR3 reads TGTGCCAGCAGCCCCGCGCCCCCAAGTGAGACCCAGTACTTC. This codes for CASSPAPPSETQYF.

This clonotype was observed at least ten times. The chain's CDR3 is CASSSPGQAYNEQFF. CDR3 DNA: TGTGCCAGCAGTTCCCCGGGACAGGCATACAATGAGCAGTTCTTC. V gene TRBV12-3 or TRBV12-4 combines with J gene TRBJ2-1, with 8 bases identical to TRBD1. This CDR3 region has 15 residues. V trimming: 4 bases; J trimming: 4 bases; junction bases outside the gene matches: 6.

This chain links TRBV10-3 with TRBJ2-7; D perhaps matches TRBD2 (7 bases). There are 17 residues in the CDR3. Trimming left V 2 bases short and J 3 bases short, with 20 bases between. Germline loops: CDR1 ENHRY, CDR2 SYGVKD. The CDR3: CAISEGGGGQINYEQYF. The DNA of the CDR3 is TGTGCCATCAGTGAGGGGGGGGGGGGACAAATAAACTACGAGCAGTACTTC.